Presented here are 11 T cell receptor beta chains from one specimen sequenced in a study of lymphopenia after photon versus proton radiotherapy (dated by TCRdb to the late 2010s). Library construction relied on the immunoSEQ multiplex PCR assay. This immuneACCESS table, as held by TCRdb, lists in-frame sequences with V and J called but not all clones. Of the missing ones, under half trace to an unresolved V gene in checked studies; the others have no known cause. The sample includes 25,000 to 35,000 clones, with about 83% observed a single time. Of the sample, 47% falls within the top ten clones. The sample here was peripheral blood, taken from a patient treated with proton-based radiotherapy. The receptor set was obtained from a woman aged 55-70 years with cholangiocarcinoma. Some clones in this sample may be carry-over from other donors' samples.

This clone was detected only once. The chain couples TRBV5-1 to TRBJ2-3, with no clear D. Trimming shortened V by 0 bases and J by 5 bases, and 4 bases separated the two germline ends. The CDR3 contains 12 residues. CDR1 is SGHRS, CDR2 YFSETQ, per germline. CDR3 coding DNA: TGCGCCAGCAGCTTGGCAGTAGATACGCAGTATTTT. Encoded protein: CASSLAVDTQYF.

The V gene is TRBV4-3, the J gene TRBJ2-3; TRBD2 agrees at 9 bases. The V and J ends lost 0 bases and 10 bases, in that order; junction bases with no gene match: 5. Germline V gene data show CDR1 as LGHNA and CDR2 as YSLEER. This CDR3 region has 14 residues. This chain's CDR3 is CASSQESSGIAQYF. Here the CDR3 DNA reads TGCGCCAGCAGCCAAGAATCTAGCGGGATTGCGCAGTATTTT.

The chain carries TRBV9 and TRBJ2-1; D possibly uses TRBD1 or TRBD2 (5 bases each). Trimming took off 3 bases at V and 0 bases at J, with 13 bases between the two ends. The CDR3 length is 16 residues. The germline V gene has CDR1 SGDLS and CDR2 YYNGEE. CDR3 residues: CASSARGHSSYNEQFF. DNA for the CDR3: TGTGCCAGCAGCGCGAGGGGCCACAGCTCCTACAATGAGCAGTTCTTC.

This chain's CDR3 is CASSQGRGDYGYTF. In DNA form, the CDR3 reads TGCGCCAGCAGCCAAGGCAGGGGGGACTATGGCTACACCTTC. The V call is TRBV4-3, the J call TRBJ1-2, with 7 bases aligning to TRBD1. The CDR3 is 14 amino acids. V lost 1 base, J lost 3 bases, and 2 bases stayed unmatched. The germline CDR1 and CDR2 sequences are LGHNA and YSLEER.

The chain links TRBV5-6 to TRBJ1-5; possible D gene TRBD1, 6 bases. This CDR3 contains 15 residues. CDR1 is SGHDT and CDR2 is YYEEEE in the germline V gene. Trimming removed 0 bases from V and 0 bases from J, with 7 bases in between. The CDR3 nucleotides read TGTGCCAGCAGCTTGGGACAGGTTAGCAATCAGCCCCAGCATTTT. Protein: CASSLGQVSNQPQHF.

The rearrangement links TRBV5-1 to TRBJ2-1, with 9 bases matching TRBD1. Germline CDR1 is SGHRS and CDR2 is YFSETQ. CDR3 size: 17 residues. The V gene end was trimmed by 2 bases and the J gene end by 7 bases; junction bases not matched to a gene: 13. The CDR3 nucleotides are TGCGCCAGCAGCTTTCCGGGGGACAGGGCCATAGGGAATGAGCAGTTCTTC. Residues: CASSFPGDRAIGNEQFF. The complete variable domain, with remaining parts taken from reference TRBV5-1 and TRBJ2-1, reads KAGVTQTPRYLIKTRGQQVTLSCSPISGHRSVSWYQQTPGQGLQFLFEYFSETQRNKGNFPGRFSGRQFSNSRSEMNVSTLELGDSALYLCASSFPGDRAIGNEQFFGPGTRLTVL.

The chain recombines TRBV6-1 with TRBJ1-1, with D uncertain. The ends were cut back, 7 bases at V and 11 bases at J, with 14 bases in the middle. CDR3 length: 11 amino acids. The germline V gene has CDR1 MNHNS and CDR2 SASEGT. CDR3 region: CASILRPRAFF. Here the CDR3 DNA reads TGTGCCAGCATCCTAAGACCCCGGGCTTTCTTT.

The chain recombines TRBV10-3 with TRBJ1-4, with 10 bases fitting TRBD1. The germline V gene has CDR1 ENHRY and CDR2 SYGVKD. The CDR3 extends over 15 amino acids. The V and J ends lost 3 bases and 6 bases, in that order; junction bases with no gene match: 4. The CDR3 region has the DNA TGTGCCATCAGTGACTCCGGGACAGGGGATGAAAAACTGTTTTTT. Protein: CAISDSGTGDEKLFF.

This chain uses TRBV7-9 with TRBJ2-7, with 9 bases fitting TRBD1. This CDR3 region has 14 residues. The V gene end was trimmed by 1 base and the J gene end by 4 bases; junction bases not matched to a gene: 2. Germline V gene data show CDR1 as SEHNR and CDR2 as FQNEAQ (reference sequence). Written as DNA, the CDR3 is TGTGCCAGCAGCTTAGGGACAGGGGTTTACGAGCAGTACTTC. It specifies CASSLGTGVYEQYF.

The chain employs TRBV18 and TRBJ2-1; TRBD2 matches 8 bases. Trimming removed 6 bases from V and 2 bases from J; junction bases left unmatched: 6. Germline V gives CDR1 KGHSH, CDR2 LQKENI. The CDR3 is made up of 15 amino acids. CDR3 protein: CASSFTSGAYNEQFF. Here the CDR3 DNA reads TGTGCCAGCTCTTTCACTAGCGGCGCCTACAATGAGCAGTTCTTC.

This clone has only a few counts. The chain links TRBV4-2 to TRBJ1-2, with TRBD1 matching 12 bases. V was clipped by 3 bases and J by 7 bases; unmatched bases: 9. CDR3 length equals 16 residues. Per germline, CDR1 LGHNA and CDR2 YNFKEQ. The CDR3 sequence: CASSHSRDRGRSGYTF. The CDR3 nucleotides read TGTGCCAGCAGCCACTCCCGGGACAGGGGGCGGAGTGGCTACACCTTC.